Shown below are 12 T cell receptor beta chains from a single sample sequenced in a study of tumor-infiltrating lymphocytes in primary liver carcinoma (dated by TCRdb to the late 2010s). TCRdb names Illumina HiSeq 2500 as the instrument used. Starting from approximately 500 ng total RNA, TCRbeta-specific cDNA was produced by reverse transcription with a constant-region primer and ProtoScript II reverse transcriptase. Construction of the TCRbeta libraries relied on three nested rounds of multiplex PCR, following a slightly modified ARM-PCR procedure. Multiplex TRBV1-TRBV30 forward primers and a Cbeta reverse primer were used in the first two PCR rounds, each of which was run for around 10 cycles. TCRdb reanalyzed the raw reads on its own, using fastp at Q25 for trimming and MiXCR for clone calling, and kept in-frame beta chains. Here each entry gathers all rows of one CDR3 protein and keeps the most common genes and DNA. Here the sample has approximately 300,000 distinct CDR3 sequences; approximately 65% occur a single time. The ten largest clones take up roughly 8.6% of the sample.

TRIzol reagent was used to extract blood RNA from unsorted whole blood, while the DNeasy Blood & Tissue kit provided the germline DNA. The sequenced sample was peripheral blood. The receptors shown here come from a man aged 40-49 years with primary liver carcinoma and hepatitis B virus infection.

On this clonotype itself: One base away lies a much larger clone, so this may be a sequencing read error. This CDR3 is CSAGQGNEKLFF. The CDR3 DNA sequence: TGCAGCGCGGGACAGGGAAATGAAAAACTGTTTTTT. The rearrangement joins TRBV29-1 to TRBJ1-4, with 9 nucleotides matching TRBD1. CDR1 SQVTM and CDR2 ANQGSEA come from the germline V gene. The V and J ends lost 7 bases and 5 bases, in that order; junction bases with no gene match: 2. This CDR3 comprises 12 residues.

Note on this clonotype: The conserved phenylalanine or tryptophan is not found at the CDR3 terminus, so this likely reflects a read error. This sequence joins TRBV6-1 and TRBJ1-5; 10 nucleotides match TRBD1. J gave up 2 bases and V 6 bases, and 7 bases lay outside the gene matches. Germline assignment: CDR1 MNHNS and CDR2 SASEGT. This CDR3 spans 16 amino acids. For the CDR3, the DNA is TGTGCCAGCAGATTGACAGGGGGCGCGGGCAATCAGCCCCAGCATTCT. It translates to CASRLTGGAGNQPQHS.

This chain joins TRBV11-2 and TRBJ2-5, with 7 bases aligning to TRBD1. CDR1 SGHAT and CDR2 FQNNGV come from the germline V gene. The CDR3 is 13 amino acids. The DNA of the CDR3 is TGTCCTAGCAGCGAAACAGGGGCAGAGACCCAGTACTTC. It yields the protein CPSSETGAETQYF.

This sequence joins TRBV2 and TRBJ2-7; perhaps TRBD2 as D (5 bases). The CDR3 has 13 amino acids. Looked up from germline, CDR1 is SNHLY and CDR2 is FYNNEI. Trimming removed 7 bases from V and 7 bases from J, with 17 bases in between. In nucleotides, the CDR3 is TGTGCCAGCAAGAGGACTTCTAACTCAGAGCAGTACTTC. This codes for CASKRTSNSEQYF.

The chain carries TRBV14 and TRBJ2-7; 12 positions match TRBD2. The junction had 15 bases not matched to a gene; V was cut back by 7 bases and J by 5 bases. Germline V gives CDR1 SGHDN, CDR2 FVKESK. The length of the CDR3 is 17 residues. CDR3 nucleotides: TGTGCCAGCAACCACGATCCACCGGGACTAGCGGGCGACGAGCAGTACTTC. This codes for CASNHDPPGLAGDEQYF.

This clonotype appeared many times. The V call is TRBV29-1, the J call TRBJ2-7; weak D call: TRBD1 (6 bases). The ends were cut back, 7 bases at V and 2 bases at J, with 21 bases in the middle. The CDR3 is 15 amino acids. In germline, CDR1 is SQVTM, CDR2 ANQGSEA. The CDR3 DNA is TGCAGCGCTTGGGCTGGGACATCAGCGACCTACGAGCAGTACTTC. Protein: CSAWAGTSATYEQYF.

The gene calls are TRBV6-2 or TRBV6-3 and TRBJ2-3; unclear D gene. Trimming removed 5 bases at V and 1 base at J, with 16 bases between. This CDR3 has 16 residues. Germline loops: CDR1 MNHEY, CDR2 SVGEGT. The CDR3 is CASSRPSDPGTDTQYF. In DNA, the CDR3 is TGTGCCAGCAGTAGACCGTCGGATCCAGGCACAGATACGCAGTATTTT.

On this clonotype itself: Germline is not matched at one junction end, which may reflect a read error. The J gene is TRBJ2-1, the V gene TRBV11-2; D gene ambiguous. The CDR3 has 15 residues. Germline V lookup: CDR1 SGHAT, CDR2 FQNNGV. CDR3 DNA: TGTACCAGCAGCTTAGGAGTGTACTCCTACAATGAGCAGTTCTTC. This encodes CTSSLGVYSYNEQFF.

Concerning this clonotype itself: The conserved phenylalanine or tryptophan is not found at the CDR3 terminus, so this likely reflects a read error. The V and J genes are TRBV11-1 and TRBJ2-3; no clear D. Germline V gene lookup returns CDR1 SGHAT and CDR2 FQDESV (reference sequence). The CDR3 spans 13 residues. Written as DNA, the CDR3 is TGTGCCAGCAGCCCCACGACCGCCCATACACAGTATTAT. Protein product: CASSPTTAHTQYY.

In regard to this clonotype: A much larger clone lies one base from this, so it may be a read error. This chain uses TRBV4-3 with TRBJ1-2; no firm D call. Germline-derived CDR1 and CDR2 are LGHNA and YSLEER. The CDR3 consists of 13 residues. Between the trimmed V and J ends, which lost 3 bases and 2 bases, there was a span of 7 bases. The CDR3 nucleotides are TGCGCCAGCAGCCACAGGTTGAACTATGGCTACACCTTC. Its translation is CASSHRLNYGYTF.

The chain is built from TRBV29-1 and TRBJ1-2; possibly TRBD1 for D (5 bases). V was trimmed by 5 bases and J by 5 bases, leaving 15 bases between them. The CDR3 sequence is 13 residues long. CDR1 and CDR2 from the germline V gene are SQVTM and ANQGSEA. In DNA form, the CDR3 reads TGCAGCGTTTCTCGAGGGGCGAAGTATGGCTACACCTTC. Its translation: CSVSRGAKYGYTF.

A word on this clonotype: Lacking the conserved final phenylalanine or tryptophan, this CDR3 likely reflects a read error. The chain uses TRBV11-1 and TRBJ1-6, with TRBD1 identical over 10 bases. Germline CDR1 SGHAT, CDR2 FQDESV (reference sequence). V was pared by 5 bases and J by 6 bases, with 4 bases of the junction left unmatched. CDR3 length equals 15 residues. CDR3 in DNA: TGTGCCAGCAGCATCGACAGGGGGCGTAATTCACCCCTCCACTCT. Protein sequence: CASSIDRGRNSPLHS.